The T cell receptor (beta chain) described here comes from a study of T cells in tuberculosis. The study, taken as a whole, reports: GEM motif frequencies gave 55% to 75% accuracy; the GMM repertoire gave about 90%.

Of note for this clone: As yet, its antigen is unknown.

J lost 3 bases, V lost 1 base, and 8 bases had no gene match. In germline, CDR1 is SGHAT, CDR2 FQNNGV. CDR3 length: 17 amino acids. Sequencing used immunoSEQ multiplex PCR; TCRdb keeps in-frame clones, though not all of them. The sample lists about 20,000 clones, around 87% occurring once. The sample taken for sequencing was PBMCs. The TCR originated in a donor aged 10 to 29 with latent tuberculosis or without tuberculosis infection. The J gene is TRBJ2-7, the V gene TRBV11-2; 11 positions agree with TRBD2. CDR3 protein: CASSLVRSSGGNYEQYF. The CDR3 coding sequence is TGTGCCAGCAGCTTAGTTCGATCTAGCGGGGGGAACTACGAGCAGTACTTC.